This T cell receptor (beta chain) originates from a study of T cells in Graves' hyperthyroidism and ophthalmopathy. Study overall: Peripheral blood was drawn at first diagnosis, prior to all treatment.

Researchers took RNA transcripts and amplified the TCR beta CDR3 regions from them. Researchers ran a first-round RT-PCR on the TCR CDR3 using the HTBI primer set. TCRdb recomputed calls from the multiplex PCR reads with MiXCR, one row per CDR3 protein. The sample shows 750,000 to 900,000 distinct CDR3 sequences, roughly 40% of them seen only once. The V segment lost 7 bases and the J segment 2 bases; nucleotides outside the gene matches: 4. From germline, CDR1 is ENHRY and CDR2 SYGVKD. The CDR3 is 13 amino acids. This clonotype was picked up many times. The chain employs TRBV10-3 and TRBJ2-5; 7 positions agree with TRBD1. The receptor comes from a man younger than 30 with Graves' hyperthyroidism. The sequenced sample was blood. In nucleotides, the CDR3 is TGTGCCATCACCACAGGGGATCAAGAGACCCAGTACTTC. As protein: CAITTGDQETQYF.